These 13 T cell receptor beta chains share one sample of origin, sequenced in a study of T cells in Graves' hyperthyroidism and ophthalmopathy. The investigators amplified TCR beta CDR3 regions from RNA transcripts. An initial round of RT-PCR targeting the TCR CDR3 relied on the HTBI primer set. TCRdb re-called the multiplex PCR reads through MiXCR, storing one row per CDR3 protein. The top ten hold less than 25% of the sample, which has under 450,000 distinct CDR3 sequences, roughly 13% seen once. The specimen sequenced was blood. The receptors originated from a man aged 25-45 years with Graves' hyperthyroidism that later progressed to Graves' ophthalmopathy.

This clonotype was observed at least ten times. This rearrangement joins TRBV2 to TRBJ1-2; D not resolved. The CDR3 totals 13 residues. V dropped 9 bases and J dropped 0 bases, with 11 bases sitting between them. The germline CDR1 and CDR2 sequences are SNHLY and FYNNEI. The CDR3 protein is CASHPTSNYGYTF. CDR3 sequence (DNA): TGTGCCAGTCACCCCACCTCTAACTATGGCTACACCTTC. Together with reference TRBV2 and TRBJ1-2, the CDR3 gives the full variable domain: EPEVTQTPSHQVTQMGQEVILRCVPISNHLYFYWYRQILGQKVEFLVSFYNNEISEKSEIFDDQFSVERPDGSNFTLKIRSTKLEDSAMYFCASHPTSNYGYTFGSGTRLTVV.

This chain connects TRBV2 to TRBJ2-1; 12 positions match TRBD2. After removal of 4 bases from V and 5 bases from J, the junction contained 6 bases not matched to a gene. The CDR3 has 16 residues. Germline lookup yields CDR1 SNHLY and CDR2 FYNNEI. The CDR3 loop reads CASSAPGLAGNNEQFF. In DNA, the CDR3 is TGTGCCAGCAGTGCCCCTGGACTAGCGGGAAACAATGAGCAGTTCTTC.

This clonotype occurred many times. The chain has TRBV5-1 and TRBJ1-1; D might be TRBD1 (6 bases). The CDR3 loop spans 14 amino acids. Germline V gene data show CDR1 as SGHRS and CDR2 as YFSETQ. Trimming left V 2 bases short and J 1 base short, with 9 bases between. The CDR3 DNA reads TGCGCCAGCAGCTTTAGGACAGCGAACACTGAAGCTTTCTTT. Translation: CASSFRTANTEAFF.

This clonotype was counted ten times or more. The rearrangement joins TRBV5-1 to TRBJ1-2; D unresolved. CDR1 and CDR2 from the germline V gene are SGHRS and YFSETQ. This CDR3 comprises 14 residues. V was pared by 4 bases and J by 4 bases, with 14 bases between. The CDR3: CASSAGVKLYGYTF. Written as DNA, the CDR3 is TGCGCCAGCAGCGCTGGAGTTAAGCTCTATGGCTACACCTTC.

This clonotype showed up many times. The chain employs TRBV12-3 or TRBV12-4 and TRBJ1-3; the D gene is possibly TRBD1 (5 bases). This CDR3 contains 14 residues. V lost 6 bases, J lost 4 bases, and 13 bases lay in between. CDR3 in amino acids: CASSETDSGNTIYF. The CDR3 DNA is TGTGCCAGCAGCGAGACAGACAGCGGAAACACCATATATTTT.

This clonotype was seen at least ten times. CDR3 in amino acids: CASSPRRGGALHGYTF. The CDR3 bases are TGTGCCAGCAGCCCCAGGCGAGGGGGCGCTTTGCATGGCTACACCTTC. This chain links TRBV7-9 with TRBJ1-2; 7 bases are shared with TRBD1. From germline, CDR1 is SEHNR and CDR2 FQNEAQ (reference sequence). CDR3 length: 16 amino acids. Losses at the gene ends were 5 bases for V and 6 bases for J; bases not matched to a gene: 15.

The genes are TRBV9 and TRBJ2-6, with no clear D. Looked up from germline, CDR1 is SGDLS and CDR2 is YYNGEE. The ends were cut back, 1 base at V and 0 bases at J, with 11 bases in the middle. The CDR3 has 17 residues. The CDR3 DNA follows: TGTGCCAGCAGCGTATCCGGGCAGCCCTCTGGGGCCAACGTCCTGACTTTC. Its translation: CASSVSGQPSGANVLTF.

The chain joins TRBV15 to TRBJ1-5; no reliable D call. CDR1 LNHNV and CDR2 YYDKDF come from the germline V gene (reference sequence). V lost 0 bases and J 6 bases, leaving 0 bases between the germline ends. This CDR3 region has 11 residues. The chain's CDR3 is CATSRDQPQHF. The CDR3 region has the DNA TGTGCCACCAGCAGAGATCAGCCCCAGCATTTT.

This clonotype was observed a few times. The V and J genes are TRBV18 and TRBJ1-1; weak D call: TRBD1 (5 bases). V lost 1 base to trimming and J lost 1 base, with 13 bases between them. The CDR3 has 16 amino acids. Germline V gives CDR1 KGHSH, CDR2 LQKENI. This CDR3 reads CASSPQGLGGNTEAFF. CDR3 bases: TGTGCCAGCTCACCACAGGGACTCGGTGGGAACACTGAAGCTTTCTTT.

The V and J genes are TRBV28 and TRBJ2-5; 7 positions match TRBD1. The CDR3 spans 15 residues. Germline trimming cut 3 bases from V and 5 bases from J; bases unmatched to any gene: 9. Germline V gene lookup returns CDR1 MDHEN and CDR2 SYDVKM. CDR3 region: CASSFRDRARETQYF. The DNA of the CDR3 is TGTGCCAGCAGTTTTCGGGACAGAGCAAGGGAGACCCAGTACTTC.

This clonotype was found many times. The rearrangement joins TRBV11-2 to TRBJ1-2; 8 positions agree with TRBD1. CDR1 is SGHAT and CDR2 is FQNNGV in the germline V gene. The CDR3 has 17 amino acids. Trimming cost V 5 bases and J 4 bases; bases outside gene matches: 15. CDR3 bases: TGTGCCAGCAGCGTCCGCCGGGACAGGTGGGGTGCCTATGGCTACACCTTC. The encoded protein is CASSVRRDRWGAYGYTF.

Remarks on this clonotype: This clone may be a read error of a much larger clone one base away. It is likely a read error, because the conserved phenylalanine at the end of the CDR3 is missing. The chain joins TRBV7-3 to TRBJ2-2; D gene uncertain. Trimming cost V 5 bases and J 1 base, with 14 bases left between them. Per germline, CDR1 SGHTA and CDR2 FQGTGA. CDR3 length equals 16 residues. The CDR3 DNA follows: TGTGCCAGCAGCCTTGGGGTGGGGATGAACACCGGGGAGCTGTTTTTA. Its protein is CASSLGVGMNTGELFL.

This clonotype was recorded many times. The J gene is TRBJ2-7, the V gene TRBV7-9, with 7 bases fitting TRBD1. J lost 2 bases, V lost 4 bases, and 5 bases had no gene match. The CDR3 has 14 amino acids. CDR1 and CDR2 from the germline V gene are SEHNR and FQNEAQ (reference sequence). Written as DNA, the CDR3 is TGTGCCAGCAGCTGGCCAGGGGGAACCTACGAGCAGTACTTC. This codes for CASSWPGGTYEQYF.